Sequencing of this T cell receptor (beta chain) was carried out in a study of T cell responses to AZD1222 COVID-19 vaccine. TCRdb's table, derived via immunoSEQ multiplex PCR, lists solely in-frame clones and lacks some. The sample includes 100,000 to 150,000 clones, about 89% of them seen just once. After removal of 6 bases from V and 12 bases from J, the junction contained 17 bases not matched to a gene. The CDR3 consists of 16 residues. Germline loops: CDR1 KGHSH, CDR2 LQKENI. This receptor was taken from an adult in good health. The rearrangement links TRBV18 to TRBJ1-4; 9 nucleotides line up with TRBD1. The sequencing here drew on peripheral blood, taken on day 0 of AZD1222 vaccination. The CDR3 reads CASSLQTGTGTVELFF. The CDR3 DNA follows: TGTGCCAGCTCGCTCCAGACCGGGACAGGGACCGTGGAACTGTTTTTT.